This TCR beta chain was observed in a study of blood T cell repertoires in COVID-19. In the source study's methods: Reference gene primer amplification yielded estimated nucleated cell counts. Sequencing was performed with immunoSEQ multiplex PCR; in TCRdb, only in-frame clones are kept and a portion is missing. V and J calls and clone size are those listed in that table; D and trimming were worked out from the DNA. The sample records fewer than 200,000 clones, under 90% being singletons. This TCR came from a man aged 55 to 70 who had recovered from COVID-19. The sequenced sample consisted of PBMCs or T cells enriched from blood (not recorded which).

This CDR3 reads CASSSGLRDSSVETQYF. CDR3 nucleotides: TGTGCCAGCAGCTCCGGACTAAGGGACTCAAGCGTGGAGACCCAGTACTTC. The chain has TRBV5-6 and TRBJ2-5; maybe TRBD2 (6 bases). CDR3 length: 17 amino acids. V dropped 3 bases and J dropped 5 bases, with 23 bases sitting between them. CDR1 SGHDT and CDR2 YYEEEE come from the germline V gene.